The 5 T cell receptor beta chains below all came from one sample that was sequenced in a study of neurological immune-mediated disorders. MiXCR, run by TCRdb on the 5' RACE reads, gives a single entry per CDR3 protein. The profile shows tens of thousands of distinct CDR3 sequences, about 5.5% of them singletons. The specimen sequenced was PBMCs. These receptor sequences come from a woman aged 25 to 39 with multiple sclerosis.

Comments on this clonotype: Likely a read error: the CDR3 ends without its conserved phenylalanine or tryptophan. The chain uses TRBV29-1 and TRBJ2-1; D not certain. This CDR3 region has 11 residues. Germline V gene sequence: CDR1 SQVTM, CDR2 ANQGSEA. V lost 5 bases and J lost 10, with 12 bases in between. In DNA, the CDR3 is TGCAGCGTTAATGGTGTGAGAGAGCAGTTCTTA. It is translated as CSVNGVREQFL.

At least ten counts were recorded for this clonotype. The chain uses TRBV29-1 and TRBJ2-4, with D possibly matching TRBD2 (5 bases). Germline loops: CDR1 SQVTM, CDR2 ANQGSEA. Deletions cut 6 bases from V and 0 bases from J, with 9 bases between. This CDR3 comprises 13 residues. CDR3 sequence: CSVRTLAKNIQYF. The CDR3 DNA follows: TGCAGCGTGAGGACTTTAGCCAAAAACATTCAGTACTTC.

This clonotype occurred a few times. The chain couples TRBV5-4 to TRBJ2-5; 9 bases agree with TRBD1. Germline assignment: CDR1 SGHNT and CDR2 YYREEE (reference sequence). V trimming: 4 bases; J trimming: 5 bases; junction bases outside the gene matches: 6. This CDR3 is built from 14 residues. CDR3 nucleotide sequence: TGTGCCAGCAGCCCACAGGGGGCTGGCGAGACCCAGTACTTC. Amino acid sequence: CASSPQGAGETQYF.

This clonotype was picked up many times. This rearrangement joins TRBV3-1 to TRBJ2-3, with D perhaps given as TRBD1 or TRBD2 (5 bases each). The germline CDR1 and CDR2 sequences are LGHDT and YNNKEL (reference sequence). The CDR3 runs to 13 residues. V was cut by 3 bases and J by 6 bases, with 10 bases left in between. The CDR3 nucleotides read TGTGCCAGCAGCCAGGGACCATCGGATACGCAGTATTTT. Protein: CASSQGPSDTQYF.

This clonotype was found many times. The chain is built from TRBV15 and TRBJ2-7; D is perhaps TRBD2 (6 bases). The CDR3 sequence is 13 residues long. CDR1 LNHNV and CDR2 YYDKDF come from the germline V gene (reference sequence). The ends were cut back, 5 bases at V and 2 bases at J, with 10 bases in the middle. The CDR3 DNA reads TGTGCCACCAGCGGACGGGGGACCTACGAGCAGTACTTC. Translation gives CATSGRGTYEQYF.